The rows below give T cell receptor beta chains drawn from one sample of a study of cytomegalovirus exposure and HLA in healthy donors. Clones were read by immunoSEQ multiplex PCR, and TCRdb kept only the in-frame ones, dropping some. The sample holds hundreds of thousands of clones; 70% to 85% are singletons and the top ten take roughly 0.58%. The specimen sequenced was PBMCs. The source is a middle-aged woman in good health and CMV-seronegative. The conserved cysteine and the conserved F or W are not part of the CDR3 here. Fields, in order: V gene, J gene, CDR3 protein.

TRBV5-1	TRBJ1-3	ASSFQSRETVGNTIY
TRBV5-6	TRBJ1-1	ASSPGTANSAF
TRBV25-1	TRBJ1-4	ASSGGQGGKLF
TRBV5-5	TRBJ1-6	ASSFGTAYNSPLH
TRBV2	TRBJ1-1	ASSDRTGDTEAF
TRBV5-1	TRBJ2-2	ASKSGGNTGELF
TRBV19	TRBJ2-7	ASIIAHSSSYEQY
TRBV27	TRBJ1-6	ASSLFRQGPSPLH
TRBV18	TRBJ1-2	ASFGQGVYT
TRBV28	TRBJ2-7	ASREQGPTYEQY
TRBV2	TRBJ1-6	ASSEESDSPLH
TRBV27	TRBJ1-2	ASSLARGLGYT
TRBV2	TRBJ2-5	ASNWEARETQY
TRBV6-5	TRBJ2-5	ASSYVGEQY
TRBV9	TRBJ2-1	ASSVLAGGPTEQF
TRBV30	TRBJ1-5	AWSTPGEQPQH
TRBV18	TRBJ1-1	ASSLSGWDTEAF
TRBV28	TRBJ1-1	ASRKQANLNTEAF
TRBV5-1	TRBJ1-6	ASSLTGSNSPLH
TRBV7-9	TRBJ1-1	ASSRRTGESTEAF
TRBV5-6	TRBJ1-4	ASSLGTGIFNEKLF
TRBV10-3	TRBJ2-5	ASARGPPQETQY
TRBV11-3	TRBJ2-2	ASSSRDSRTGELF
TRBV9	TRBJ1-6	ASSVRPGGNSPLH
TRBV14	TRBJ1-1	ASSQDRGQMNTEAF
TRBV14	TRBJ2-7	ASSSSGHIRVYEQY
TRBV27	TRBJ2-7	ASRYSELTGEQY
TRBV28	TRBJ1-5	ASRTTVQPQH
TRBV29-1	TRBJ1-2	SVGGLSYGYT
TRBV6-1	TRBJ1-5	ASRGGNNQPQH
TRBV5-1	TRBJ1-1	ASSLAPGQGEAF
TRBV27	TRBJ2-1	ASSVRLAGGYNEQF
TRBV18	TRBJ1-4	ASSPGTGGEKLF
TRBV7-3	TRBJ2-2	ASSLVGGDNTGELF
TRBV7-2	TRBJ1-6	ASSFPGQGNSPLH
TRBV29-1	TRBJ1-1	SGMDREGEAF